These 5 T cell receptor beta chains were sequenced from one sample in a study of T-cell reconstitution after alpha-beta-depleted transplantation in children. Unique molecular identifiers were built into the TCRbeta library. TCRdb analysed the PCR reads with MiXCR anew, one entry per CDR3 protein. The sample gives 200,000 to 300,000 distinct CDR3 sequences, around 8% of which show up once; roughly 5.8% is in the top ten. The material sequenced was PBMCs, mostly from graft donor cells, taken 180 days after TCRalphabeta/CD19-depleted stem cell transplant. The receptors were gathered from a male patient under 18 who had a stem cell transplant for acute lymphoblastic leukemia, so the T cells may come from the graft donor.

This clonotype was counted between two and nine times. V and J are TRBV28 and TRBJ1-2; TRBD1 might be the D (5 bases). V lost 9 bases and J lost 5, with 13 bases in between. The CDR3 covers 12 residues. The germline V gene encodes CDR1 MDHEN and CDR2 SYDVKM. CDR3 amino acids: CASPGTQYGYTF. In DNA, the CDR3 is TGTGCCAGTCCCGGGACCCAATATGGCTACACCTTC.

This clonotype was counted at least ten times. The CDR3 sequence is CASRGQGAGGELFF. In DNA, the CDR3 is TGTGCCAGTAGAGGACAGGGGGCTGGGGGGGAGCTGTTTTTT. The rearrangement links TRBV12-3 or TRBV12-4 to TRBJ2-2, with TRBD1 matching over 11 bases. This CDR3 comprises 14 residues. The V and J ends lost 9 bases and 8 bases, in that order; junction bases with no gene match: 8.

This clonotype was detected ten times or more. This chain connects TRBV5-1 to TRBJ1-3; D gene ambiguous. Germline V lookup: CDR1 SGHRS, CDR2 YFSETQ. Trimming removed 4 bases at V and 0 bases at J, with 11 bases between. This CDR3 spans 15 amino acids. The CDR3 coding sequence is TGCGCCAGCAGCCCTCGGACGGGCTCTGGAAACACCATATATTTT. Its protein is CASSPRTGSGNTIYF.

In this sample, this clonotype turned up many times. The V gene is TRBV28, the J gene TRBJ1-2; the D is unclear. The V end was cut by 5 bases, the J end by 5 bases, with 21 bases between. Per the germline V gene, CDR1 is MDHEN and CDR2 is SYDVKM. CDR3 length: 16 residues. CDR3 amino acids: CASSLSMVGWQYGYTF. CDR3 in DNA: TGTGCCAGCAGTCTTAGTATGGTAGGGTGGCAGTATGGCTACACCTTC.

This clonotype was found many times. J is TRBJ2-7 and V is TRBV7-9; the D is unclear. Germline loops: CDR1 SEHNR, CDR2 FQNEAQ (reference sequence). V lost 11 bases and J 2 bases, leaving 16 bases between the germline ends. This CDR3 is built from 13 residues. CDR3: CAVYGTVTYEQYF. The CDR3 bases are TGTGCCGTATACGGTACAGTGACCTACGAGCAGTACTTC. The whole variable domain, filled in from reference TRBV7-9 and TRBJ2-7, reads DTGVSQNPRHKITKRGQNVTFRCDPISEHNRLYWYRQTLGQGPEFLTYFQNEAQLEKSRLLSDRFSAERPKGSFSTLEIQRTEQGDSAMYLCAVYGTVTYEQYFGPGTRLTVT.